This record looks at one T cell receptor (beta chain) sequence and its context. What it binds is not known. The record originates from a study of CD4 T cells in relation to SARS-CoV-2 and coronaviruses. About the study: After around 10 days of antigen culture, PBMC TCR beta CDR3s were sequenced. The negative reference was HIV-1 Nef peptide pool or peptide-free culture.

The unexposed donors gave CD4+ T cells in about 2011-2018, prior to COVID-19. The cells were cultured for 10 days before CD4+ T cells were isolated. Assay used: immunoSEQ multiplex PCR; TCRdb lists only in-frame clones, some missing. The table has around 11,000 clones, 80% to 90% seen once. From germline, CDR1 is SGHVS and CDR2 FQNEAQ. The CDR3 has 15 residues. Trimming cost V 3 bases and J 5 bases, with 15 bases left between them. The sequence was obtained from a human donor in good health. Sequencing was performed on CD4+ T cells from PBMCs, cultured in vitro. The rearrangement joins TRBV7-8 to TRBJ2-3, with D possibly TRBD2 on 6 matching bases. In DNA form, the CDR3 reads TGTGCCAGCAGCTTGTCGGGAGACAGAAGAGATACGCAGTATTTT. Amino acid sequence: CASSLSGDRRDTQYF.